Shown below are 14 T cell receptor beta chains from a single sample sequenced in a study of neoadjuvant anti-PD-1 for oral cavity cancer listed by TCRdb under 2021. Library generation was performed with the immunoSEQ multiplex PCR assay. This is the immuneACCESS table as TCRdb keeps it, with only in-frame sequences that have V and J called. A part of the clones is gone; compared with another copy, unresolved V genes explain less than half, and the rest is unexplained. This sample is represented by roughly 16,000 clones; less than 70% of them were singletons. The ten largest clones add up to around 2.7% of the sample. In the paper's terms, the time point label means: before neoadjuvant nivolumab. The sequencing used PBMCs, collected before nivolumab (anti-PD-1) treatment. These receptors were obtained from a person aged 35 to 85 with oral cavity squamous cell carcinoma.

This sequence joins TRBV5-1 and TRBJ2-7; 9 nucleotides match TRBD1. Trimming at V came to 5 bases and at J to 1 base, leaving 7 bases not matched to a gene. Germline values: CDR1 SGHRS, CDR2 YFSETQ. This CDR3 spans 15 amino acids. The CDR3 spells CASRQGAFSSYEQYF. DNA of the CDR3: TGCGCCAGCAGACAGGGGGCGTTCTCTTCCTACGAGCAGTACTTC. Combining the CDR3 with reference TRBV5-1 and TRBJ2-7 gives the whole variable domain KAGVTQTPRYLIKTRGQQVTLSCSPISGHRSVSWYQQTPGQGLQFLFEYFSETQRNKGNFPGRFSGRQFSNSRSEMNVSTLELGDSALYLCASRQGAFSSYEQYFGPGTRLTVT.

The chain employs TRBV29-1 and TRBJ2-7; D may be TRBD1 (6 bases). Trimming removed 1 base at V and 3 bases at J, with 13 bases between. Germline-derived CDR1 and CDR2 are SQVTM and ANQGSEA. The CDR3 loop spans 14 amino acids. The CDR3 bases are TGCAGCGTTGAAGTGGGCGGACAGAACTACGAGCAGTACTTC. Its translation is CSVEVGGQNYEQYF.

V usage is TRBV4-1 and J usage is TRBJ2-1, with 12 bases fitting TRBD2. The CDR3 spans 15 residues. With 7 bases clipped from V and 9 bases from J, the junction kept 10 bases outside the gene matches. Germline assignment: CDR1 MGHRA and CDR2 YSYEKL. CDR3 coding DNA: TGCGCCAGCAACAACGGACTAGCGGGAAGCCGTGAGCAGTTCTTC. Amino acids: CASNNGLAGSREQFF.

V usage is TRBV5-1 and J usage is TRBJ2-3, with 7 bases that match TRBD1. V shed 4 bases, J shed 0 bases, and the junction held 11 bases outside the gene matches. The CDR3 extends over 17 amino acids. Germline CDR1 and CDR2: SGHRS and YFSETQ. In nucleotides, the CDR3 is TGCGCCAGCAGCCCCTTGTCAGGGGGACGAAGCACAGATACGCAGTATTTT. This translates into CASSPLSGGRSTDTQYF.

V usage is TRBV6-1 and J usage is TRBJ1-3; D call uncertain. The CDR3 has 17 amino acids. V lost 0 bases to trimming and J lost 5 bases, with 17 bases between them. Germline values: CDR1 MNHNS, CDR2 SASEGT. DNA of the CDR3: TGTGCCAGCAGTGAAGCGCGAGACGGAGCCCTTCGAAACACCATATATTTT. Amino acids: CASSEARDGALRNTIYF.

CDR3 coding DNA: TGCGCCAGCAGCTGGGGACAGGGGGTTTCCTACGAGCAGTACTTC. Amino acid sequence: CASSWGQGVSYEQYF. The V and J genes are TRBV5-1 and TRBJ2-7, with 11 positions matching TRBD1. J gave up 1 base and V 3 bases, and 3 bases lay outside the gene matches. Germline V gene data show CDR1 as SGHRS and CDR2 as YFSETQ. The CDR3 spans 15 residues.

The chain employs TRBV6-6 and TRBJ1-4; TRBD1 agrees at 11 bases. This CDR3 is built from 14 residues. Germline V lookup: CDR1 MNHNY, CDR2 SVGAGI (reference sequence). Losses at the gene ends were 5 bases for V and 7 bases for J; bases not matched to a gene: 3. CDR3 region: CASSGQGASEKLFF. CDR3 nucleotide sequence: TGTGCCAGCAGTGGACAGGGGGCGAGTGAAAAACTGTTTTTT.

The V call is TRBV2, the J call TRBJ1-5; weak D call: TRBD1 (6 bases). V was trimmed by 4 bases and J by 2 bases, leaving 18 bases between them. CDR3 length: 17 residues. Germline V lookup: CDR1 SNHLY, CDR2 FYNNEI. The CDR3 bases are TGTGCCAGCAGTGCAGCAGGGGCCTGGGATGGCAATCAGCCCCAGCATTTT. It specifies CASSAAGAWDGNQPQHF.

As DNA, the CDR3 is TGTGCCAGCAGCTTACGTCCGGGAGGGAGCACCGGGGAGCTGTTTTTT. Translation: CASSLRPGGSTGELFF. The J gene is TRBJ2-2, the V gene TRBV7-3, with TRBD2 matching 8 bases. After removal of 2 bases from V and 4 bases from J, the junction contained 6 bases not matched to a gene. CDR1 SGHTA and CDR2 FQGTGA come from the germline V gene. This CDR3 is 16 amino acids long. Full variable domain (missing parts from reference TRBV7-3 and TRBJ2-2): GAGVSQTPSNKVTEKGKYVELRCDPISGHTALYWYRQSLGQGPEFLIYFQGTGAADDSGLPNDRFFAVRPEGSVSTLKIQRTERGDSAVYLCASSLRPGGSTGELFFGEGSRLTVL.

The J gene is TRBJ2-7, the V gene TRBV10-3; D is possibly TRBD2 (6 bases). The CDR3 is 15 residues long. Trimming stripped 6 bases from V and 0 bases from J, with 15 bases between. Germline V CDR1 and CDR2: ENHRY, SYGVKD. CDR3 sequence: CAISLLASSSYEQYF. The CDR3 nucleotides are TGTGCCATCAGCTTACTAGCTTCGTCCTCCTACGAGCAGTACTTC.

This clone was detected a few times. This chain uses TRBV5-4 with TRBJ2-2, with 9 bases fitting TRBD1. Per germline, CDR1 SGHNT and CDR2 YYREEE (reference sequence). V trimming: 0 bases; J trimming: 1 base; junction bases outside the gene matches: 1. The CDR3 loop spans 16 amino acids. The CDR3: CASSLGGQGNTGELFF. DNA for the CDR3: TGTGCCAGCAGCTTGGGGGGACAGGGGAACACCGGGGAGCTGTTTTTT.

The chain is built from TRBV19 and TRBJ2-3, with 7 positions matching TRBD2. From germline, CDR1 is LNHDA and CDR2 SQIVND (reference sequence). V lost 6 bases, J lost 1 base, and 10 bases stayed unmatched. The CDR3 spans 16 residues. CDR3 amino acids: CASRTTGGRRTDTQYF. Written as DNA, the CDR3 is TGTGCCAGTAGGACGACGGGAGGAAGGCGCACAGATACGCAGTATTTT.

The rearrangement joins TRBV4-1 to TRBJ2-5, with TRBD2 as a possible D gene (6 bases). Trimming removed 1 base from V and 4 bases from J, with 16 bases in between. Per germline, CDR1 MGHRA and CDR2 YSYEKL. The CDR3 has 16 residues. CDR3 protein: CASSQGRGLGVETQYF. In DNA form, the CDR3 reads TGCGCCAGCAGCCAAGGAAGGGGACTCGGAGTAGAGACCCAGTACTTC.

This sequence joins TRBV27 and TRBJ1-2, with no clear D. Germline CDR1 and CDR2: MNHEY and SMNVEV (reference sequence). The CDR3 is made up of 12 amino acids. V was cut by 7 bases and J by 2 bases, with 8 bases left in between. CDR3 sequence: CASKQGNYGYTF. Written as DNA, the CDR3 is TGTGCCAGCAAACAAGGGAACTATGGCTACACCTTC.